The entry below describes one T cell receptor beta chain. The data derive from a study of radiation and T cells in renal cell carcinoma. V was cut by 1 base and J by 6 bases, with 15 bases left in between. CDR1 and CDR2 from the germline V gene are SGHTA and FQGNSA. The CDR3 is 15 amino acids. Clones were sequenced by immunoSEQ multiplex PCR, and TCRdb holds only the in-frame ones, with some missing. The sample shows some 140,000 clones, 70% to 90% of them seen only once. Indicated time point: baseline pretreatment blood. Treatment indicated: 15 Gy SBRT to primary tumor, nephrectomy 4 weeks later. The tumor was a clear cell renal cell carcinoma.

V is TRBV7-2 and J is TRBJ1-2, with unresolved D. The receptor was derived from a woman aged 45 to 65 with renal cell carcinoma. This specimen was blood, taken from a patient whose treatment included radiotherapy and nephrectomy. The CDR3 here is CASSLEVQDPNGYTF. The CDR3 nucleotides read TGTGCCAGCAGCTTAGAGGTTCAGGATCCCAATGGCTACACCTTC.